The 25 T cell receptor beta chains listed next were all sequenced from one sample in a study of CD8 T cells in Susac syndrome (dated by TCRdb to between 2017 and 2020). Library prep was done by the immunoSEQ multiplex PCR assay. RNA was extracted using the RNeasy kit, and 0.5 to 1 microgram was reverse transcribed with random hexamers. The raw public reads went through TCRdb reprocessing: fastp at Q25, MiXCR clone calling, in-frame beta chains kept. Each CDR3 protein appears once, grouped with its most common genes and DNA. In all, the sample holds 150,000 or so distinct CDR3 sequences, and about 94% of those were seen once. The top ten clones comprise roughly 0.13% of the sample. Input material: CD4+ T cells from PBMCs. The source of these receptors is a human donor in good health.

This clonotype was recorded only once. The V and J genes are TRBV14 and TRBJ1-2; 7 bases line up with TRBD1. Losses at the gene ends were 4 bases for V and 1 base for J; bases not matched to a gene: 6. CDR1 and CDR2 from the germline V gene are SGHDN and FVKESK. CDR3 length: 15 amino acids. CDR3 protein: CASSPSGTDNYGYTF. Here the CDR3 DNA reads TGTGCCAGCAGCCCATCCGGGACAGATAACTATGGCTACACCTTC.

The chain has TRBV18 and TRBJ1-6, with 12 bases fitting TRBD1. The CDR3 is made up of 16 amino acids. V lost 3 bases and J lost 7; bases outside the gene matches: 4. CDR1 KGHSH and CDR2 LQKENI come from the germline V gene. CDR3 nucleotide sequence: TGTGCCAGCTCACCGGGACAGGGGGCTTTAAATTCACCCCTCCACTTT. Protein: CASSPGQGALNSPLHF.

The chain recombines TRBV5-1 with TRBJ1-6; weak D call: TRBD1 (5 bases). Germline CDR1 and CDR2: SGHRS and YFSETQ. The V gene lost 0 bases and the J gene lost 4 bases, with 8 bases spanning the gap. This CDR3 comprises 15 residues. The CDR3 bases are TGCGCCAGCAGCTTGGCCGGGACGTATAATTCACCCCTCCACTTT. Protein: CASSLAGTYNSPLHF.

This chain uses TRBV7-3 with TRBJ2-3; D tentatively fits TRBD1 or TRBD2 (7 bases each). Deletions cut 6 bases from V and 1 base from J, with 14 bases between. The CDR3 runs 15 residues. Germline V gives CDR1 SGHTA, CDR2 FQGTGA. Written as DNA, the CDR3 is TGTGCCAGCAGTTACCAGGGGGGGGGCACAGATACGCAGTATTTT. It encodes CASSYQGGGTDTQYF.

In nucleotides, the CDR3 is TGTGCCAGCAGTCGTGACAGGGCCTACGAGCAGTACTTC. Translating it yields CASSRDRAYEQYF. The V call is TRBV5-4, the J call TRBJ2-7; 7 bases fit TRBD1. J was trimmed by 2 bases and V by 5 bases; bases with no gene match: 4. CDR1 SGHNT and CDR2 YYREEE come from the germline V gene (reference sequence). The CDR3 loop spans 13 amino acids.

This chain connects TRBV29-1 to TRBJ2-3, with TRBD2 matching over 11 bases. This CDR3 contains 15 residues. Germline V gene lookup returns CDR1 SQVTM and CDR2 ANQGSEA. The V gene end was trimmed by 4 bases and the J gene end by 5 bases; junction bases not matched to a gene: 8. CDR3 coding DNA: TGCAGCGTTGTGGGTAGCGGGGGGGCTGGAGATACGCAGTATTTT. This codes for CSVVGSGGAGDTQYF.

The genes are TRBV7-9 and TRBJ1-6; D unresolved. Trimming removed 3 bases at V and 5 bases at J, with 8 bases between. Germline V gives CDR1 SEHNR, CDR2 FQNEAQ (reference sequence). The CDR3 has 14 amino acids. The CDR3, as DNA: TGTGCCAGCAGCTTTAATACTGATAATTCACCCCTCCACTTT. Its translation: CASSFNTDNSPLHF.

The V and J genes are TRBV24-1 and TRBJ2-1, with TRBD1 matching 7 bases. CDR3 length: 15 residues. Trimming removed 2 bases from V and 7 bases from J; junction bases left unmatched: 7. Germline CDR1 is KGHDR and CDR2 is SFDVKD. The CDR3 is CATSDSLGGENEQFF. CDR3 nucleotide sequence: TGTGCCACCAGTGATTCTTTAGGGGGCGAGAATGAGCAGTTCTTC.

This clonotype was recorded once. The chain recombines TRBV12-3 or TRBV12-4 with TRBJ1-2; the D is unclear. Deletions cut 5 bases from V and 8 bases from J, with 12 bases between. This CDR3 is 12 amino acids long. The CDR3 reads CASSERAGGYTF. CDR3 nucleotide sequence: TGTGCCAGCAGTGAAAGGGCGGGAGGCTACACCTTC.

The CDR3 region is CASSFEPGQGNTEAFF. In nucleotides, the CDR3 is TGTGCCAGCAGTTTCGAACCGGGACAGGGGAACACTGAAGCTTTCTTT. The chain joins TRBV6-5 to TRBJ1-1; TRBD1 matches 9 bases. Germline V lookup: CDR1 MNHEY, CDR2 SVGAGI. The CDR3 has 16 residues. V shed 4 bases, J shed 1 base, and the junction held 7 bases outside the gene matches.

This clonotype has just one count. This chain connects TRBV19 to TRBJ1-2; the D gene is possibly TRBD1 (5 bases). CDR3 size: 14 residues. Trimming shortened V by 7 bases and J by 2 bases, and 14 bases separated the two germline ends. Germline lookup yields CDR1 LNHDA and CDR2 SQIVND (reference sequence). The CDR3 DNA reads TGTGCCAGTACCTGGCAGGGAGGCAACTATGGCTACACCTTC. Its protein product is CASTWQGGNYGYTF.

The chain recombines TRBV15 with TRBJ2-5, with D perhaps given as TRBD1 or TRBD2 (5 bases each). Germline-derived CDR1 and CDR2 are LNHNV and YYDKDF (reference sequence). Trimming took 0 bases from V and 6 from J, leaving 14 bases between them. This CDR3 is built from 15 residues. CDR3 DNA sequence: TGTGCCACCAGCAGAGAGGGCTCCTGGGGGAAGACCCAGTACTTC. This encodes CATSREGSWGKTQYF.

CDR3 DNA: TGCGCCAGCAGTCAACGGCCTCGGGCTGAAGCTTTCTTT. Amino acid sequence: CASSQRPRAEAFF. The chain recombines TRBV23-1 with TRBJ1-1; D is unresolved. TRBV23-1 is an ORF for which the function is uncertain. This CDR3 has 13 residues. Trimming shortened V by 2 bases and J by 6 bases, and 10 bases separated the two germline ends.

This chain connects TRBV3-1 to TRBJ1-4; TRBD1 matches 8 bases. The CDR3 covers 15 residues. Germline CDR1 LGHDT, CDR2 YNNKEL (reference sequence). V shed 7 bases and J 2 bases; nucleotides not matched to a gene: 6. CDR3 residues: CASNSRTGTNEKLFF. The CDR3 coding sequence is TGTGCCAGCAATTCCCGGACAGGGACTAATGAAAAACTGTTTTTT.

The chain is built from TRBV10-2 and TRBJ2-5; 8 bases agree with TRBD2. Losses at the gene ends were 4 bases for V and 4 bases for J; bases not matched to a gene: 14. There are 17 residues in the CDR3. Germline V gene lookup returns CDR1 WSHSY and CDR2 SAAADI. The CDR3 bases are TGCGCCAGCAGTGGTCGCCCCAACCCGCGGGGGGCAGAGACCCAGTACTTC. This sequence encodes CASSGRPNPRGAETQYF.

This chain connects TRBV12-3 or TRBV12-4 to TRBJ1-2; tentatively, D is TRBD1 (5 bases). This CDR3 has 14 residues. V was trimmed by 1 base and J by 4 bases, leaving 10 bases between them. CDR3 protein: CASSLEGLAYGYTF. The CDR3 DNA follows: TGTGCCAGCAGTTTAGAGGGGTTGGCCTATGGCTACACCTTC.

The V gene is TRBV5-4, the J gene TRBJ2-6; TRBD1 aligns across 8 bases. This CDR3 spans 17 amino acids. Trimming removed 0 bases from V and 3 bases from J; junction bases left unmatched: 5. The germline gives CDR1 SGHNT, CDR2 YYREEE (reference sequence). The CDR3 DNA reads as TGTGCCAGCAGCTTGGCTTCAGGGGGCGATGGGGCCAACGTCCTGACTTTC. Translated, it gives CASSLASGGDGANVLTF.

This clonotype showed up just a few times. At one end, the junction sequence differs from germline, possibly due to a read error. This chain connects TRBV6-1 to TRBJ1-6, with a tentative D call TRBD1 (6 bases). The CDR3 totals 15 residues. Germline CDR1 reads MNHNS; CDR2 reads SASEGT. CDR3 DNA sequence: TGTGCCAGCATCCCGACAGGCTCCTATAATTCCCCCCTCCACTTT. It codes for CASIPTGSYNSPLHF.

The chain joins TRBV15 to TRBJ1-6; D possibly corresponds to TRBD1 (5 bases). Between the trimmed V and J ends, which lost 3 bases and 10 bases, there was a span of 22 bases. Germline CDR1 reads LNHNV; CDR2 reads YYDKDF (reference sequence). The CDR3 covers 17 residues. The CDR3 coding sequence is TGTGCCACCAGCAGCGGATGGGGCATCGGGGGAAACTCACCCCTCCACTTT. Protein: CATSSGWGIGGNSPLHF.

V and J are TRBV6-1 and TRBJ1-4; unclear D gene. The CDR3 totals 13 residues. Germline V CDR1 and CDR2: MNHNS, SASEGT. V lost 0 bases, J lost 8 bases, and 7 bases lay in between. The CDR3 sequence is CASSEAGREKLFF. As DNA, the CDR3 is TGTGCCAGCAGTGAAGCAGGGAGGGAAAAACTGTTTTTT.

The genes are TRBV3-1 and TRBJ2-1, with 11 nucleotides matching TRBD2. V lost 2 bases and J lost 7; bases outside the gene matches: 4. Germline V gives CDR1 LGHDT, CDR2 YNNKEL (reference sequence). This CDR3 is built from 15 residues. The DNA for the CDR3 is TGTGCCAGCAGCCAACGGCTAGCGGGGGGAAATGAGCAGTTCTTC. Amino acid sequence: CASSQRLAGGNEQFF.

The gene calls are TRBV7-8 and TRBJ2-7; D may correspond to TRBD1 or TRBD2 (5 bases each). Trimming cost V 5 bases and J 3 bases, with 14 bases left between them. This CDR3 has 14 residues. Germline CDR1 and CDR2: SGHVS and FQNEAQ. The CDR3: CASSTRGHSYEQYF. The CDR3 DNA sequence: TGTGCCAGCAGCACCCGGGGCCATAGCTACGAGCAGTACTTC.

V and J are TRBV7-8 and TRBJ1-1, with a possible D match to TRBD1 (5 bases). The CDR3 has 13 residues. Trimming took 5 bases from V and 4 from J, leaving 11 bases between them. CDR1 SGHVS and CDR2 FQNEAQ come from the germline V gene. The CDR3 reads CASSAVRGTEAFF. CDR3 DNA sequence: TGTGCCAGCAGCGCTGTGAGGGGCACTGAAGCTTTCTTT.

The chain has TRBV28 and TRBJ1-5; D perhaps matches TRBD1 (5 bases). The V gene lost 2 bases and the J gene lost 2 bases, with 10 bases spanning the gap. Per the germline V gene, CDR1 is MDHEN and CDR2 is SYDVKM. This CDR3 spans 15 amino acids. For the CDR3, the DNA is TGTGCCAGCAGTTTACCGGGGGTTCGCAATCAGCCCCAGCATTTT. It codes for CASSLPGVRNQPQHF.

The chain recombines TRBV20-1 with TRBJ1-1, with D maybe TRBD1 (5 bases). CDR1 and CDR2 (germline): DFQATT, SNEGSKA (reference sequence). There are 12 residues in the CDR3. Trimming removed 5 bases from V and 1 base from J, with 8 bases in between. In DNA form, the CDR3 reads TGCAGTGCTGTCCAGGGGAACACTGAAGCTTTCTTT. This encodes CSAVQGNTEAFF.